This TCR beta chain came from a study of cytomegalovirus exposure and HLA in healthy donors. There are 11 residues in the CDR3. Trimming pared 8 bases from V and 6 bases from J, leaving 10 bases between. The germline CDR1 and CDR2 sequences are LNHDA and SQIVND (reference sequence). It was with 60 Vbeta and 13 Jbeta primers that the PCR ran. The table came from immunoSEQ multiplex PCR; TCRdb's copy has only in-frame clones and leaves some out. This repertoire shows more than 110,000 clones, roughly 80% found once; its top ten account for more than 0.75%. The TCR comes from a man between 18 and 29 years old in good health and CMV-seronegative. The sequencing sample was made of PBMCs. The chain has TRBV19 and TRBJ1-1; D perhaps matches TRBD1 (6 bases). CDR3 DNA sequence: TGTGCCAGTGCCACAGGGCCTGAAGCTTTCTTT. It codes for CASATGPEAFF.